The 12 T cell receptor beta chains given below trace back to one sample, sequenced in a study of T-cell reconstitution after alpha-beta-depleted transplantation in children. Library preparation (for TCRbeta) was performed with unique molecular identifiers. Using its own MiXCR run on the PCR reads, TCRdb lists one record per CDR3 protein. The data contain some 530,000 distinct CDR3 sequences, approximately 12% of them singletons. The sequenced sample was PBMCs from the stem cell graft donor, obtained from the stem cell graft. The source is a human donor who donated a stem cell graft to a child with combined immunodeficiency.

This clonotype was seen more than once but under ten times. This sequence joins TRBV12-3 or TRBV12-4 and TRBJ2-7, with a tentative D call TRBD2 (5 bases). This CDR3 is built from 13 residues. V gave up 6 bases and J gave up 3 bases, with 12 bases separating them. CDR3 sequence (DNA): TGTGCCAGCAGGGGGAGAGGTCTCTACGAGCAGTACTTC. Protein sequence: CASRGRGLYEQYF.

V gene TRBV20-1 combines with J gene TRBJ2-4; D gene uncertain. Per germline, CDR1 DFQATT and CDR2 SNEGSKA (reference sequence). Trimming shortened V by 6 bases and J by 3 bases, and 15 bases separated the two germline ends. CDR3 size: 14 residues. CDR3 DNA: TGCAGTGCACATCCCCCGGGCGTCAAAAACATTCAGTACTTC. Protein product: CSAHPPGVKNIQYF.

Concerning this clonotype itself: A read error is possible here, since a much larger clone lies one base away. The CDR3 DNA is TGTGCCAGCAGTGACGGGGAGGCCGGGGAGCTGTTTTTT. It encodes CASSDGEAGELFF. The genes are TRBV6-4 and TRBJ2-2, with a tentative D call TRBD2 (6 bases). Trimming removed 2 bases from V and 6 bases from J, with 7 bases in between. The CDR3 covers 13 residues. Germline loops: CDR1 MRHNA, CDR2 SNTAGT.

The chain uses TRBV4-1 and TRBJ2-7; TRBD1 agrees at 8 bases. J gave up 2 bases and V 0 bases, and 9 bases lay outside the gene matches. The germline V gene encodes CDR1 MGHRA and CDR2 YSYEKL. The CDR3 has 17 residues. This CDR3 is CASSQDRRRGLPYEQYF. The CDR3 DNA sequence: TGCGCCAGCAGCCAAGATCGGCGCAGGGGGCTCCCCTACGAGCAGTACTTC.

This sequence joins TRBV6-1 and TRBJ2-2; weak D call: TRBD1 (6 bases). CDR1 and CDR2 (germline): MNHNS, SASEGT. The V gene lost 6 bases and the J gene lost 3 bases, with 17 bases spanning the gap. The CDR3 is 16 amino acids. CDR3 amino acids: CASRTDRTPYTGELFF. The CDR3 DNA is TGTGCCAGCAGGACCGACAGGACCCCCTACACCGGGGAGCTGTTTTTT.

This clonotype was recorded many times. This chain joins TRBV27 and TRBJ2-3, with 11 bases aligning to TRBD2. Germline V lookup: CDR1 MNHEY, CDR2 SMNVEV (reference sequence). The CDR3 has 16 residues. V gave up 5 bases and J gave up 5 bases; unmatched junction bases: 9. The CDR3 reads CASSVLAGGRGDTQYF. Written as DNA, the CDR3 is TGTGCCAGCAGTGTGCTAGCGGGGGGACGTGGAGATACGCAGTATTTT.

V and J are TRBV12-3 or TRBV12-4 and TRBJ1-1; D remains unclear. V shed 5 bases and J shed 1 base, with 14 bases lying between them. CDR3 length: 15 residues. Written as DNA, the CDR3 is TGTGCCAGCAGTAGAAGCAGCAGCCAGAACACTGAAGCTTTCTTT. Protein product: CASSRSSSQNTEAFF.

This clonotype was counted between two and nine times. The chain combines TRBV12-3 or TRBV12-4 with TRBJ2-3, with a tentative D call TRBD2 (6 bases). V was pared by 6 bases and J by 2 bases, with 15 bases between. The CDR3 runs to 15 residues. The CDR3 reads CASRTGGLPTDTQYF. As DNA, the CDR3 is TGTGCCAGCAGGACTGGGGGACTCCCCACAGATACGCAGTATTTT.

This clonotype was recorded many times. This chain links TRBV12-3 or TRBV12-4 with TRBJ2-7; 7 bases are shared with TRBD1. V lost 8 bases, J lost 1 base, and 2 bases stayed unmatched. The CDR3 has 12 residues. CDR3 bases: TGTGCCAGCCGGGGACAGTCCTACGAGCAGTACTTC. Residues: CASRGQSYEQYF.

This clonotype was seen only a few times. One junction end does not reproduce the germline sequence, and a read error may be involved. The V call is TRBV20-1, the J call TRBJ2-5; the D gene could be TRBD1 or TRBD2 (5 bases each). Germline loops: CDR1 DFQATT, CDR2 SNEGSKA (reference sequence). This CDR3 contains 15 residues. The CDR3 DNA reads TGCAGTGCTGGAGACGCCCGAGGGGCCCAAGAGACCCAGTACTTC. This gives the protein CSAGDARGAQETQYF.

The rearrangement uses TRBV9 and TRBJ2-1; TRBD2 aligns across 9 bases. This CDR3 region has 15 residues. J gave up 4 bases and V 5 bases, and 7 bases lay outside the gene matches. Germline V CDR1 and CDR2: SGDLS, YYNGEE. The CDR3 region has the DNA TGTGCCAGCAGGTCAGGTAGCGGGAGTTACAATGAGCAGTTCTTC. Translating gives CASRSGSGSYNEQFF.

In this sample, this clonotype turned up a few times. Its ends do not fully match the called genes, so a read error is possible. The V and J genes are TRBV5-1 and TRBJ2-1, with 7 bases matching TRBD2. The CDR3 has 15 amino acids. Germline values: CDR1 SGHRS, CDR2 YFSETQ. The CDR3 loop is CASSQTSPSHNEQFF. The CDR3 coding sequence is TGCGCCAGCAGCCAGACTAGCCCCTCCCACAATGAGCAGTTCTTC.